What follows are 11 T cell receptor beta chains derived from one specimen sequenced in a study of CD8 T cells in Susac syndrome. Random hexamers were used to reverse transcribe 0.5 to 1 ug of RNA. TCRdb reprocessed the immunoSEQ multiplex PCR reads with MiXCR, giving one entry per CDR3 protein. The table records fewer than 85,000 distinct CDR3 sequences, about 95% of them present only once. Sequenced material: CD8+ T cells from PBMCs. The receptors shown here come from a human donor with multiple sclerosis.

The chain carries TRBV3-1 and TRBJ2-7; 12 nucleotides align to TRBD2. V trimming: 2 bases; J trimming: 3 bases; junction bases outside the gene matches: 5. This CDR3 is 16 amino acids long. CDR1 and CDR2 (germline): LGHDT, YNNKEL (reference sequence). The CDR3 DNA sequence: TGTGCCAGCAGCCAATCCACTAGCGGGAGGAACTACGAGCAGTACTTC. Encoded protein: CASSQSTSGRNYEQYF.

The chain carries TRBV7-9 and TRBJ2-5; the D gene could be TRBD1 or TRBD2 (5 bases each). The ends were cut back, 0 bases at V and 4 bases at J, with 15 bases in the middle. The germline gives CDR1 SEHNR, CDR2 FQNEAQ (reference sequence). This CDR3 spans 16 amino acids. The CDR3 loop is CASSLASLGERETQYF. Here the CDR3 DNA reads TGTGCCAGCAGCTTAGCTTCTCTGGGGGAGCGAGAGACCCAGTACTTC.

The chain couples TRBV29-1 to TRBJ2-2; 12 bases are a match to TRBD1. Germline CDR1 SQVTM, CDR2 ANQGSEA. With 3 bases clipped from V and 6 bases from J, the junction kept 8 bases outside the gene matches. This CDR3 has 16 residues. CDR3 in DNA: TGCAGCGTTGAGCTAGGGGGACAGGGGGCTTCCGGGGAGCTGTTTTTT. Translated: CSVELGGQGASGELFF.

The chain links TRBV20-1 to TRBJ2-3; D is unclear. Trimming cost V 0 bases and J 0 bases, with 10 bases left between them. This CDR3 region has 15 residues. Germline V CDR1 and CDR2: DFQATT, SNEGSKA (reference sequence). The CDR3 region is CSARDPRLSTDTQYF. In DNA form, the CDR3 reads TGCAGTGCTAGAGACCCCCGGTTGAGCACAGATACGCAGTATTTT.

This sequence joins TRBV4-3 and TRBJ2-5; weak D call: TRBD2 (7 bases). This CDR3 contains 15 residues. Germline CDR1 is LGHNA and CDR2 is YSLEER. Trimming stripped 2 bases from V and 5 bases from J, with 15 bases between. CDR3 in amino acids: CASSQSGGGGETQYF. DNA for the CDR3: TGCGCCAGCAGCCAATCGGGGGGCGGCGGGGAGACCCAGTACTTC.

The chain employs TRBV7-9 and TRBJ1-2; TRBD1 matches 10 bases. V dropped 5 bases and J dropped 1; count of bases not matched to a gene: 10. The CDR3 spans 17 residues. The germline CDR1 and CDR2 sequences are SEHNR and FQNEAQ (reference sequence). The CDR3 protein is CASSQDRGGPVNYGYTF. The CDR3 coding sequence is TGTGCCAGCAGCCAGGACAGGGGGGGACCCGTTAACTATGGCTACACCTTC.

The sample holds a few counts of this clonotype. The J gene is TRBJ2-7, the V gene TRBV27; no reliable D call. Germline V gene data show CDR1 as MNHEY and CDR2 as SMNVEV (reference sequence). This CDR3 has 12 residues. V was shortened by 6 bases and J by 0 bases, with 6 bases between the two germline ends. Written as DNA, the CDR3 is TGTGCCAGCAGCTCGAGCTCCTACGAGCAGTACTTC. Translating gives CASSSSSYEQYF.

The chain carries TRBV9 and TRBJ1-2; D unresolved. This CDR3 is 12 amino acids long. V was pared by 0 bases and J by 5 bases, with 5 bases between. The V gene's germline CDR1 is SGDLS and CDR2 YYNGEE. The CDR3 sequence is CASSVGYYGYTF. Written as DNA, the CDR3 is TGTGCCAGCAGCGTAGGGTATTATGGCTACACCTTC.

The chain is built from TRBV6-2 or TRBV6-3 and TRBJ2-1; 10 nucleotides align to TRBD1. The CDR3 totals 17 residues. The ends lost 0 bases at V and 5 bases at J; junction bases unmatched: 7. Per the germline V gene, CDR1 is MNHEY and CDR2 is SVGEGT. The CDR3 DNA sequence: TGTGCCAGCAGTTACTCGCCGGGACAGGGGAAAGACAATGAGCAGTTCTTC. Translation gives CASSYSPGQGKDNEQFF.

To note about this clonotype: An end of the junction does not agree with germline; a read error may underlie this. This sequence joins TRBV23-1 and TRBJ1-1, with TRBD1 as a possible D gene (6 bases). TRBV23-1 is an ORF, with its function uncertain. This CDR3 spans 16 amino acids. Here the CDR3 reads CASSRGARGMNTEVFF. CDR3 coding DNA: TGCGCCAGCAGTCGGGGGGCCCGAGGAATGAACACTGAAGTTTTCTTT.

The chain joins TRBV19 to TRBJ1-1; 8 bases line up with TRBD1. CDR3 size: 15 residues. The V gene's germline CDR1 is LNHDA and CDR2 SQIVND (reference sequence). V lost 3 bases and J lost 6; bases outside the gene matches: 9. The CDR3 DNA is TGTGCCAGTAGTATCGGTCGGGGCAGGGGGCCTGAAGCTTTCTTT. Translation gives CASSIGRGRGPEAFF.